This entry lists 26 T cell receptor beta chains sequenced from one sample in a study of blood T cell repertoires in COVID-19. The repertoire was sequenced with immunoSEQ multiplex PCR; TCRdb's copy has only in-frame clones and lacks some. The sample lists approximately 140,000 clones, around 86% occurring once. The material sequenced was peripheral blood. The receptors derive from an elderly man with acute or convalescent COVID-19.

Here the CDR3 DNA reads TGTGCCAGCAGCTTAGGGACAGGGGTCGGAAACACCATATATTTT. This encodes CASSLGTGVGNTIYF. The chain recombines TRBV7-2 with TRBJ1-3; 9 bases fit TRBD1. Per the germline V gene, CDR1 is SGHTA and CDR2 is FQGNSA. V lost 1 base to trimming and J lost 4 bases; unmatched junction nucleotides: 2. The CDR3 covers 15 residues. The complete variable domain, with remaining parts taken from reference TRBV7-2 and TRBJ1-3, reads GAGVSQSPSNKVTEKGKDVELRCDPISGHTALYWYRQSLGQGLEFLIYFQGNSAPDKSGLPSDRFSAERTGGSVSTLTIQRTQQEDSAVYLCASSLGTGVGNTIYFGEGSWLTVV.

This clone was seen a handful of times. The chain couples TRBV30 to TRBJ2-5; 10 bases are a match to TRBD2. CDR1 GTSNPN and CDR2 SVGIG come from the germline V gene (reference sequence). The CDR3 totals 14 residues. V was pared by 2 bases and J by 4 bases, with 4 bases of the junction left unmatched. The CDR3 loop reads CAWSSSGGGETQYF. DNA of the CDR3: TGTGCCTGGAGTTCTAGCGGGGGAGGAGAGACCCAGTACTTC.

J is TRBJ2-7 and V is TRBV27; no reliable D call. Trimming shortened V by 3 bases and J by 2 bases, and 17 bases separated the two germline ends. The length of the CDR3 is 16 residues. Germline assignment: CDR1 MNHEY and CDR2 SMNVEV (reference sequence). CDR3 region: CASSFRSAGLPYEQYF. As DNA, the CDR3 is TGTGCCAGCAGTTTCAGGTCCGCAGGCCTCCCCTACGAGCAGTACTTC.

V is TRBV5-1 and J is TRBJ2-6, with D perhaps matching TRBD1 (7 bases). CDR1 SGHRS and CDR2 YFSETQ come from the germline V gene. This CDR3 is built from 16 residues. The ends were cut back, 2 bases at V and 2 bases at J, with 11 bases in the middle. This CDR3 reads CASSFGGGAGANVLTF. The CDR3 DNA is TGCGCCAGCAGCTTTGGAGGGGGCGCTGGGGCCAACGTCCTGACTTTC. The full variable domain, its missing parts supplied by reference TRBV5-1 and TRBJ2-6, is KAGVTQTPRYLIKTRGQQVTLSCSPISGHRSVSWYQQTPGQGLQFLFEYFSETQRNKGNFPGRFSGRQFSNSRSEMNVSTLELGDSALYLCASSFGGGAGANVLTFGAGSRLTVL.

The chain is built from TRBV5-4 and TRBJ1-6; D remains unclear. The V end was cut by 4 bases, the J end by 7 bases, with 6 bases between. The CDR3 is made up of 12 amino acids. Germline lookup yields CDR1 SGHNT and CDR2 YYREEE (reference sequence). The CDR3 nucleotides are TGTGCCAGCAGCCCAGGCAATTCACCCCTCCACTTT. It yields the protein CASSPGNSPLHF.

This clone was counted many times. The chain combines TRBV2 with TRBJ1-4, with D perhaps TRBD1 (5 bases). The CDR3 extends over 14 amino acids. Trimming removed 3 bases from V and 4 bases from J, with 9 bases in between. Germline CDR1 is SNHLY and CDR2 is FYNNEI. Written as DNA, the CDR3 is TGTGCCAGCAGTGACGGGGGGGGTAATGAAAAACTGTTTTTT. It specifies CASSDGGGNEKLFF.

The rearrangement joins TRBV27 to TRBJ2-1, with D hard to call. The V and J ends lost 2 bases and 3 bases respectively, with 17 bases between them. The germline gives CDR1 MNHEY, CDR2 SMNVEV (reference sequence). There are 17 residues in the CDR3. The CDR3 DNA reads TGTGCCAGCAGTTTAAAGGCCACCCCCTGGAGCTACAATGAGCAGTTCTTC. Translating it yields CASSLKATPWSYNEQFF.

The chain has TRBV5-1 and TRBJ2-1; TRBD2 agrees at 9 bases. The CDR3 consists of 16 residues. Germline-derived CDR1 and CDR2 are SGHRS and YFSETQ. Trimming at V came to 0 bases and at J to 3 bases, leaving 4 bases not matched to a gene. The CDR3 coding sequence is TGCGCCAGCAGCTTGGAAGCTAGCGGGGTCTACAATGAGCAGTTCTTC. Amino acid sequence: CASSLEASGVYNEQFF.

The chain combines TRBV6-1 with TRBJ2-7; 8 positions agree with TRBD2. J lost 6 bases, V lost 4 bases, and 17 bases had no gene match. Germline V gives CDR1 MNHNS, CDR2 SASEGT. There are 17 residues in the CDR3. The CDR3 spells CASSGPNKRLALSEQYF. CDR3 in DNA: TGTGCCAGCAGTGGACCGAATAAGAGACTAGCGCTTAGCGAGCAGTACTTC.

CDR3 bases: TGTGCCAGCAGCCCCCGTCTGGGCAACATGGTGGGAAACACCATATATTTT. This translates into CASSPRLGNMVGNTIYF. The rearrangement links TRBV9 to TRBJ1-3; D ambiguous. V gave up 4 bases and J gave up 4 bases, with 21 bases separating them. CDR1 is SGDLS, CDR2 YYNGEE, per germline. CDR3 size: 17 residues. The full variable domain, completed using reference TRBV9 and TRBJ1-3, is DSGVTQTPKHLITATGQRVTLRCSPRSGDLSVYWYQQSLDQGLQFLIQYYNGEERAKGNILERFSAQQFPDLHSELNLSSLELGDSALYFCASSPRLGNMVGNTIYFGEGSWLTVV.

The CDR3, as DNA: TGTGCCAGTAGTATAGGGGGCCTAGCCAAAAACATTCAGTACTTC. Its translation is CASSIGGLAKNIQYF. The chain carries TRBV19 and TRBJ2-4; D might be TRBD1 (5 bases). The germline V and J ends were trimmed by 1 base and 0 bases, with 7 bases remaining between them. The V gene's germline CDR1 is LNHDA and CDR2 SQIVND (reference sequence). The CDR3 is made up of 15 amino acids. The complete variable domain, with remaining parts taken from reference TRBV19 and TRBJ2-4, reads DGGITQSPKYLFRKEGQNVTLSCEQNLNHDAMYWYRQDPGQGLRLIYYSQIVNDFQKGDIAEGYSVSREKKESFPLTVTSAQKNPTAFYLCASSIGGLAKNIQYFGAGTRLSVL.

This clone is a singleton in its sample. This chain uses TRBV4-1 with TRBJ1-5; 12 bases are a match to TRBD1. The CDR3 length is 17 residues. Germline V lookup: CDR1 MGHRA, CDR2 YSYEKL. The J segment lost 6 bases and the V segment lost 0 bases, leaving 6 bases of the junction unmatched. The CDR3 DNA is TGCGCCAGCAGCCAAGAAGGGGGACAGGGGGCTAGTCAGCCCCAGCATTTT. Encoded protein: CASSQEGGQGASQPQHF.

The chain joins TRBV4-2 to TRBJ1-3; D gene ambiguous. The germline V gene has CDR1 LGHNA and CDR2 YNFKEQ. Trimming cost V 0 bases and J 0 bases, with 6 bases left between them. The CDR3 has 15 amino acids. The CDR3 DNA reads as TGTGCCAGCAGCCAAGATCCCGGCTCTGGAAACACCATATATTTT. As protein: CASSQDPGSGNTIYF.

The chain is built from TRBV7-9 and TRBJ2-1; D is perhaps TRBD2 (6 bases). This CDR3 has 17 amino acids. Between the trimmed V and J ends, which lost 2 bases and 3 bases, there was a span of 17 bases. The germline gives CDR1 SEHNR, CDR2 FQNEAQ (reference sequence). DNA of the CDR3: TGTGCCAGCAGCTTATACTCCCCGGGAGTGGGCTACAATGAGCAGTTCTTC. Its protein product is CASSLYSPGVGYNEQFF.

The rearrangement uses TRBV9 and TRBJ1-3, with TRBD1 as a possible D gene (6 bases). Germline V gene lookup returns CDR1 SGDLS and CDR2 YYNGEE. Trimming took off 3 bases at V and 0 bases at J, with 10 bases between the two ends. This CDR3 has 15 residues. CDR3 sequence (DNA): TGTGCCAGCAGCGAGGGGGTGACCTCTGGAAACACCATATATTTT. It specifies CASSEGVTSGNTIYF.

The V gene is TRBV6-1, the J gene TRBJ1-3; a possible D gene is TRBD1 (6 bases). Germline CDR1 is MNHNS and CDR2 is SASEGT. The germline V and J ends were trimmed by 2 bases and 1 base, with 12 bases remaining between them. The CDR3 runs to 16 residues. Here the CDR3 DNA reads TGTGCCAGCAGTGAATTGAGGGGGTCGTCTGGAAACACCATATATTTT. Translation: CASSELRGSSGNTIYF.

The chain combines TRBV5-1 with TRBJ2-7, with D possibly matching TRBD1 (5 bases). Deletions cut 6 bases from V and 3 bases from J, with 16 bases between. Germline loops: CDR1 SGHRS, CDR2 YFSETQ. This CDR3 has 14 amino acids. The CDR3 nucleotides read TGCGCCAGCACGCTCACAGGCATCGGCTACGAGCAGTACTTC. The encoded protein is CASTLTGIGYEQYF.

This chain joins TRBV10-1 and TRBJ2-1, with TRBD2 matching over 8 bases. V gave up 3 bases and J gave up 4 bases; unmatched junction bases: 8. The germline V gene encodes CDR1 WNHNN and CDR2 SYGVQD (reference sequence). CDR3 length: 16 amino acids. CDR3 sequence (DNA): TGCGCCAGCAGTGATTTAGCGGGAAAAGGGTACAATGAGCAGTTCTTC. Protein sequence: CASSDLAGKGYNEQFF.

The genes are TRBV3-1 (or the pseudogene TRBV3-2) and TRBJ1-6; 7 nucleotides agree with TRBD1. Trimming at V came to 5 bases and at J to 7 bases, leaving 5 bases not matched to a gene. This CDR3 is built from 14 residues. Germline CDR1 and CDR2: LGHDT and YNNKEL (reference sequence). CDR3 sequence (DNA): TGTGCCAGCAGCGCCGGGACAGAAAATTCACCCCTCCACTTT. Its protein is CASSAGTENSPLHF.

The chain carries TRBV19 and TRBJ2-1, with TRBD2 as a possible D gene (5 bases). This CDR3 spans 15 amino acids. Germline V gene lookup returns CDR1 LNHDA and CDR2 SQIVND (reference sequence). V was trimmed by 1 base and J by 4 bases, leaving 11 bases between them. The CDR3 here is CASSIGSLAYNEQFF. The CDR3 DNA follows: TGTGCCAGTAGTATAGGTTCCCTAGCTTACAATGAGCAGTTCTTC.

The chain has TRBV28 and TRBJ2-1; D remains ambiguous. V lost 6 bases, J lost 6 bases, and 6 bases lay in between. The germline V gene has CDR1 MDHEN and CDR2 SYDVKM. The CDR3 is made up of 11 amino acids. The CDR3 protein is CASRSTNEQFF. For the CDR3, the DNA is TGTGCCAGCAGGTCTACCAATGAGCAGTTCTTC.

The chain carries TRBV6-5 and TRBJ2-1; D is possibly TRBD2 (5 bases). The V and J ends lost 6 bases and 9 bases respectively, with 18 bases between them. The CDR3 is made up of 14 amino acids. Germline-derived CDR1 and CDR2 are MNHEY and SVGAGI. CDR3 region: CASSLTGRGPEQFF. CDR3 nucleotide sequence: TGTGCCAGCAGCCTAACTGGGAGAGGCCCTGAGCAGTTCTTC.

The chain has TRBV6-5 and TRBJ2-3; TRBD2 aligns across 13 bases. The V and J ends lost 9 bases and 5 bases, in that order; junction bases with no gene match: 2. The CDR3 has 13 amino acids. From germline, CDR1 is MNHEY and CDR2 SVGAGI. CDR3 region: CASRTSGRDTQYF. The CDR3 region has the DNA TGTGCCAGTCGGACTAGCGGGAGAGATACGCAGTATTTT.

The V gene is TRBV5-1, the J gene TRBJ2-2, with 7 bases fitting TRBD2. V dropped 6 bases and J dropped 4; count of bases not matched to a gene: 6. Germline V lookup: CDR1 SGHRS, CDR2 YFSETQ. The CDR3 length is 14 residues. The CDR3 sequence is CASISGLPTGELFF. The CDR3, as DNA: TGCGCCAGCATATCGGGACTACCCACCGGGGAGCTGTTTTTT.

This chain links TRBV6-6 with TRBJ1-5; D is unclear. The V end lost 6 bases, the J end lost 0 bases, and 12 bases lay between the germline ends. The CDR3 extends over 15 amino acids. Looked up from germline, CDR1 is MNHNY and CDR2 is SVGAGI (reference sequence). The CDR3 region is CASRSQSISNQPQHF. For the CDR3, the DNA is TGTGCCAGCAGATCCCAGTCGATTAGCAATCAGCCCCAGCATTTT.

The CDR3 is CAWTTGLVETQYF. The CDR3 DNA sequence: TGTGCCTGGACGACAGGGTTAGTAGAGACCCAGTACTTC. V gene TRBV30 combines with J gene TRBJ2-5; TRBD1 agrees at 7 bases. The CDR3 length is 13 residues. The V gene's germline CDR1 is GTSNPN and CDR2 SVGIG (reference sequence). With V trimmed by 4 bases and J by 4 bases, 6 bases remained unmatched.